This T cell receptor beta chain is from a study of identical twins. Unique molecular identifiers were present on the cDNA, and a universal primer site came from template switching. TCRdb used MiXCR to reprocess the 5' RACE reads, holding one entry per CDR3 protein. The sample yields around 1.7 million distinct CDR3 sequences, under 35% seen once. The CDR3 covers 14 residues. V was cut by 3 bases and J by 5 bases, with 12 bases left in between. CDR1 and CDR2 from the germline V gene are WNHNN and SYGVQD (reference sequence). Input material: cord blood. The TCR was taken from a newborn girl in good health. The chain uses TRBV10-1 and TRBJ2-3; D may correspond to TRBD1 or TRBD2 (6 bases each). The DNA for the CDR3 is TGCGCCAGCAGTGACGGGGGCTCGAAAGATACGCAGTATTTT. Encoded protein: CASSDGGSKDTQYF.